This TCR beta chain emerged from a study of response to subunit inactivated influenza vaccine. TCRdb recomputed calls from the RT-PCR reads with MiXCR, one row per CDR3 protein. The table shows 200,000 to 300,000 distinct CDR3 sequences, with over 9% occurring only once. The ends were cut back, 0 bases at V and 4 bases at J, with 3 bases in the middle. Germline CDR1 reads SEHNR; CDR2 reads FQNEAQ (reference sequence). This CDR3 comprises 13 residues. Study-level findings and limits: The authors put forward the suggestion that each seasonal influenza vaccination may bring in only a limited number of new T cells.

This clonotype was seen ten or more times. As yet, its antigen is unknown. This chain uses TRBV7-9 with TRBJ2-2; D unclear. The sequences come from non-naive T cells sorted from PBMCs, collected less than 15 days before vaccination. The TCR was taken from a man between 45 and 60 years old who received an inactivated influenza vaccine. The CDR3 sequence is CASSLAGTGELFF. The CDR3 nucleotides are TGTGCCAGCAGCTTAGCTGGCACCGGGGAGCTGTTTTTT.